This TCR beta chain came from a study of stem cell transplantation in POMP-related autoinflammatory disease. Study outcomes and limitations: Fewer unique TRB V-J gene pairings were identified in patients with PRAID. Across all analyzed T-cell subsets, patients with PRAID tended toward reduced diversity and increased clonality.

The CDR3 sequence is 10 residues long. The germline V gene encodes CDR1 GTSNPN and CDR2 SVGIG (reference sequence). Prominent immunodeficiency with autoinflammation defined PRAID. Using immunoSEQ multiplex PCR, the repertoire was profiled, and TCRdb retains in-frame clones only, with some absent. This repertoire shows about 11,000 clones, around 84% found once; its top ten account for about half. Of note for this clone: The antigen remains unidentified.

The V and J genes are TRBV30 and TRBJ2-1; tentative D call: TRBD2 (6 bases). The receptor was derived from a human donor with POMP-related autoinflammation and immune dysregulation (PRAID). The sequences come from CD8+ T cells from PBMCs, collected before stem cell transplantation. The CDR3, as DNA: TGTGCGGGAGGTTACAATGAGCAGTTCTTC. Its translation: CAGGYNEQFF.